One sample yielded the 17 T cell receptor beta chains listed below, sequenced in a study of cytomegalovirus exposure and HLA in healthy donors (dated by TCRdb to about 2017). Library preparation used the immunoSEQ multiplex PCR assay. The multiplex PCR relied on a mix of 60 forward primers for TCR Vbeta segments and 13 reverse primers for TCR Jbeta segments. TCRdb obtained this table from immuneACCESS and retained in-frame rearrangements with V and J assigned. These tables miss some clones; where compared with another copy, unresolved V genes account for less than half of the shortfall, and the remainder is unexplained. The sample records 95,000 to 150,000 clones, over 60% of which are singletons. Of the sample, 1.2% is held by the ten largest clones. The specimen was PBMCs. The receptor set was obtained from a female donor in good health and CMV-seronegative.

This chain connects TRBV30 to TRBJ2-7; unclear D gene. Trimming cost V 2 bases and J 5 bases, with 7 bases left between them. CDR1 and CDR2 (germline): GTSNPN, SVGIG (reference sequence). The CDR3 extends over 11 amino acids. The CDR3 DNA sequence: TGTGCCTGGAGTATCCGTGACGAGCAGTACTTC. Protein sequence: CAWSIRDEQYF.

This clone has only one observation. The chain is built from TRBV27 and TRBJ1-5; no clear D gene. V shed 0 bases and J shed 0 bases, with 6 bases lying between them. Germline V gene lookup returns CDR1 MNHEY and CDR2 SMNVEV (reference sequence). This CDR3 has 15 amino acids. This CDR3 is CASSLSVNSNQPQHF. In DNA form, the CDR3 reads TGTGCCAGCAGTTTATCTGTTAATAGCAATCAGCCCCAGCATTTT.

This clone was detected only a few times. This chain connects TRBV5-6 to TRBJ1-1; the match to TRBD1 covers 8 bases. The CDR3 contains 13 residues. Germline values: CDR1 SGHDT, CDR2 YYEEEE. After removal of 4 bases from V and 8 bases from J, the junction contained 7 bases not matched to a gene. The CDR3, as DNA: TGTGCCAGCAGCGTCGGGACAGGTCCAGAAGCTTTCTTT. It encodes CASSVGTGPEAFF.

This sequence joins TRBV5-4 and TRBJ2-5; D is perhaps TRBD1 (6 bases). The end of the DNA aligns better with TRBJ2-7, so the J call may be wrong. The CDR3 is 14 residues long. The germline gives CDR1 SGHNT, CDR2 YYREEE (reference sequence). For the CDR3, the DNA is TGTGCCAGCAGCCCGGACAGCGGCTCCTACGAGCAGTACTTC. The encoded protein is CASSPDSGSYEQYF.

The CDR3 is CAWSVSAGMPEAFF. CDR3 bases: TGTGCCTGGAGTGTGTCGGCAGGGATGCCTGAAGCTTTCTTT. The chain combines TRBV30 with TRBJ1-1, with D perhaps TRBD1 (5 bases). Looked up from germline, CDR1 is GTSNPN and CDR2 is SVGIG (reference sequence). Trimming left V 0 bases short and J 6 bases short, with 14 bases between. This CDR3 has 14 amino acids.

This chain links TRBV5-4 with TRBJ1-2; D possibly corresponds to TRBD1 (6 bases). Trimming cost V 0 bases and J 7 bases, with 16 bases left between them. This CDR3 spans 15 amino acids. The germline V gene encodes CDR1 SGHNT and CDR2 YYREEE (reference sequence). The DNA for the CDR3 is TGTGCCAGCAGCTTGGTCCATCAACAGGGCGGTGGCTACACCTTC. Translation gives CASSLVHQQGGGYTF. Full variable domain (missing parts from reference TRBV5-4 and TRBJ1-2): ETGVTQSPTHLIKTRGQQVTLRCSSQSGHNTVSWYQQALGQGPQFIFQYYREEENGRGNFPPRFSGLQFPNYSSELNVNALELDDSALYLCASSLVHQQGGGYTFGSGTRLTVV.

The CDR3 here is CASSLHRVSPGELFF. CDR3 nucleotide sequence: TGTGCCAGCAGTTTACACAGGGTCTCCCCCGGGGAGCTGTTTTTT. V is TRBV27 and J is TRBJ2-2; D is perhaps TRBD1 (6 bases). Deletions cut 2 bases from V and 6 bases from J, with 13 bases between. Germline V gene data show CDR1 as MNHEY and CDR2 as SMNVEV (reference sequence). The CDR3 consists of 15 residues.

V gene TRBV28 combines with J gene TRBJ2-4; D gene ambiguous. The CDR3 consists of 15 residues. V shed 4 bases and J shed 0 bases, with 10 bases lying between them. Germline values: CDR1 MDHEN, CDR2 SYDVKM. Here the CDR3 DNA reads TGTGCCAGCAGTTCCCTCGGTGTAGCCAAAAACATTCAGTACTTC. Protein product: CASSSLGVAKNIQYF.

The chain links TRBV28 to TRBJ2-1; no firm D call. The CDR3 contains 14 residues. V gave up 6 bases and J gave up 1 base, with 10 bases separating them. Germline V gives CDR1 MDHEN, CDR2 SYDVKM. The CDR3 DNA follows: TGTGCCAGCAGACCCCCCGGGTCCTACAATGAGCAGTTCTTC. This sequence encodes CASRPPGSYNEQFF. Variable domain in full (rest from reference TRBV28 and TRBJ2-1): DVKVTQSSRYLVKRTGEKVFLECVQDMDHENMFWYRQDPGLGLRLIYFSYDVKMKEKGDIPEGYSVSREKKERFSLILESASTNQTSMYLCASRPPGSYNEQFFGPGTRLTVL.

The V and J genes are TRBV27 and TRBJ2-1, with 9 bases matching TRBD2. The CDR3 has 19 amino acids. Trimming cost V 1 base and J 0 bases; bases outside gene matches: 10. The germline CDR1 and CDR2 sequences are MNHEY and SMNVEV (reference sequence). CDR3 residues: CASSLLAASGTPSYNEQFF. The CDR3 nucleotides read TGTGCCAGCAGTTTATTAGCGGCTAGCGGGACCCCCTCCTACAATGAGCAGTTCTTC.

The chain couples TRBV7-8 to TRBJ2-3, with 9 positions matching TRBD2. The CDR3 is made up of 15 amino acids. V was clipped by 1 base and J by 10 bases; unmatched bases: 9. The germline V gene encodes CDR1 SGHVS and CDR2 FQNEAQ. The CDR3 spells CASSLELAGHEAQYF. CDR3 in DNA: TGTGCCAGCAGCTTAGAACTAGCGGGCCACGAGGCGCAGTATTTT.

A remark on this clone: At one boundary the junction diverges from the germline segment, which might be a read error. The rearrangement links TRBV30 to TRBJ1-2, with D uncertain. Germline V gives CDR1 GTSNPN, CDR2 SVGIG (reference sequence). CDR3 length equals 10 residues. The CDR3 loop reads CAGRAGGYTF. CDR3 bases: TGTGCCGGGAGGGCGGGTGGCTACACCTTC.

The CDR3 DNA sequence: TGTGCCAGCAGTGAAGGGCAATTGAGGGCTGAAGCTTTCTTT. This sequence encodes CASSEGQLRAEAFF. The chain is built from TRBV2 and TRBJ1-1; D unclear. Germline V gene sequence: CDR1 SNHLY, CDR2 FYNNEI. CDR3 length: 14 residues. V was trimmed by 1 base and J by 6 bases, leaving 12 bases between them.

Turning to this clone: This sample includes further DNA sequences coding for the same CDR3. V is TRBV5-1 and J is TRBJ2-3; TRBD2 agrees at 7 bases. Germline V lookup: CDR1 SGHRS, CDR2 YFSETQ. CDR3 length: 16 residues. The J segment lost 1 base and the V segment lost 3 bases, leaving 8 bases of the junction unmatched. CDR3 protein: CASSSSGGVGTDTQYF. DNA of the CDR3: TGCGCCAGCAGCTCCAGTGGGGGGGTTGGCACAGATACGCAGTATTTT.

For this clone: A junction end diverges from the germline sequence, so it may reflect a read error. The same CDR3 can be traced to other DNA sequences in this sample. J is TRBJ2-3 and V is TRBV7-9; 8 bases align to TRBD2. CDR1 and CDR2 from the germline V gene are SEHNR and FQNEAQ (reference sequence). This CDR3 contains 15 residues. The CDR3 loop reads CASSLVAGGPDTQYF. The CDR3 DNA reads TGTGCCAGCAGTTTAGTCGCGGGGGGCCCAGATACGCAGTATTTT.

The rearrangement joins TRBV5-5 to TRBJ2-1, with 8 bases identical to TRBD1. Germline V gene lookup returns CDR1 SGHKS and CDR2 YYEKEE (reference sequence). This CDR3 has 15 amino acids. Trimming cost V 3 bases and J 6 bases; bases outside gene matches: 8. CDR3 DNA: TGTGCCAGCAGCTCAGTACAGGGGGAAGGCAATGAGCAGTTCTTC. Translated, it gives CASSSVQGEGNEQFF.

The V call is TRBV5-6, the J call TRBJ2-2, with TRBD2 identical over 14 bases. Germline-derived CDR1 and CDR2 are SGHDT and YYEEEE. Losses at the gene ends were 0 bases for V and 4 bases for J; bases not matched to a gene: 5. The CDR3 sequence is 18 residues long. The CDR3 region is CASSLEGLAGDVTGELFF. The CDR3 DNA sequence: TGTGCCAGCAGCTTGGAGGGACTAGCGGGGGATGTCACCGGGGAGCTGTTTTTT. Together with reference TRBV5-6 and TRBJ2-2, the CDR3 gives the full variable domain: DAGVTQSPTHLIKTRGQQVTLRCSPKSGHDTVSWYQQALGQGPQFIFQYYEEEERQRGNFPDRFSGHQFPNYSSELNVNALLLGDSALYLCASSLEGLAGDVTGELFFGEGSRLTVL.